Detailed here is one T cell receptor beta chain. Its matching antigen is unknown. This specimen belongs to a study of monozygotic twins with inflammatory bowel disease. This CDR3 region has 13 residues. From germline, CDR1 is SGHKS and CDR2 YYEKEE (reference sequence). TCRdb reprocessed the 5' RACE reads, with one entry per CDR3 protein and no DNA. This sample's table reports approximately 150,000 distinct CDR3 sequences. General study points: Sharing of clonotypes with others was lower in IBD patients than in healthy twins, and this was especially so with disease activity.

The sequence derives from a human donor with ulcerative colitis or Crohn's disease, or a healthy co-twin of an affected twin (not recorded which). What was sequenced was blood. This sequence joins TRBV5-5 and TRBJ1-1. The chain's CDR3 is CASSLVRDTEAFF.